Listed here are 20 T cell receptor beta chains from one sample, sequenced in a study of cytomegalovirus exposure and HLA in healthy donors. Primers for the PCR totalled 60 Vbeta and 13 Jbeta. TCRdb's table, derived via immunoSEQ multiplex PCR, lists solely in-frame clones and lacks some. The table has some 140,000 clones, around 84% seen once. Sequenced sample: PBMCs. The receptor source for this set is a woman aged 40 to 50 in good health and CMV-seropositive.

The rearrangement joins TRBV30 to TRBJ1-2, with 7 bases that match TRBD1. Trimming removed 1 base from V and 4 bases from J; junction bases left unmatched: 6. The CDR3 covers 14 residues. In germline, CDR1 is GTSNPN, CDR2 SVGIG (reference sequence). The CDR3 coding sequence is TGTGCCTGGAGTGGCGGACAGGTCATCTATGGCTACACCTTC. Amino acids: CAWSGGQVIYGYTF.

V usage is TRBV25-1 and J usage is TRBJ1-2; 8 bases agree with TRBD1. Germline trimming cut 5 bases from V and 5 bases from J; bases unmatched to any gene: 7. The CDR3 has 14 residues. Germline V gene sequence: CDR1 MGHDK, CDR2 SYGVNS. As DNA, the CDR3 is TGTGCCAGCAGTCTCGGACAGGGAAGGTATGGCTACACCTTC. As protein: CASSLGQGRYGYTF.

The chain carries TRBV7-6 and TRBJ2-7, with TRBD2 matching 9 bases. The CDR3 runs to 14 residues. V trimming: 5 bases; J trimming: 5 bases; junction bases outside the gene matches: 7. Germline CDR1 SGHVS, CDR2 FNYEAQ. The CDR3 loop reads CASSLSGTSNEQYF. The DNA of the CDR3 is TGTGCCAGCAGCCTATCCGGGACTAGCAACGAGCAGTACTTC.

The chain links TRBV14 to TRBJ2-7; D may be TRBD1 (6 bases). This CDR3 has 16 residues. The germline CDR1 and CDR2 sequences are SGHDN and FVKESK. Trimming removed 0 bases at V and 5 bases at J, with 17 bases between. CDR3 sequence reads: CASSQDSRTGFHEQYF. As DNA, the CDR3 is TGTGCCAGCAGCCAAGATAGCCGTACAGGGTTTCACGAGCAGTACTTC. Drawing the rest from reference TRBV14 and TRBJ2-7, the complete variable domain is EAGVTQFPSHSVIEKGQTVTLRCDPISGHDNLYWYRRVMGKEIKFLLHFVKESKQDESGMPNNRFLAERTGGTYSTLKVQPAELEDSGVYFCASSQDSRTGFHEQYFGPGTRLTVT.

This clone was observed a single time. The chain uses TRBV6-6 and TRBJ2-7; 10 bases fit TRBD2. The germline V gene encodes CDR1 MNHNY and CDR2 SVGAGI (reference sequence). V was pared by 6 bases and J by 1 base, with 3 bases of the junction left unmatched. The length of the CDR3 is 14 residues. Written as DNA, the CDR3 is TGTGCCAGCAGGGGACTAGCGAGATCCTACGAGCAGTACTTC. Amino acid sequence: CASRGLARSYEQYF.

This clone occurred a few times. The genes are TRBV29-1 and TRBJ2-2; maybe TRBD1 (5 bases). CDR3 length equals 15 residues. The V gene's germline CDR1 is SQVTM and CDR2 ANQGSEA. Trimming stripped 6 bases from V and 6 bases from J, with 20 bases between. DNA of the CDR3: TGCAGCGTCACCGCCGGATACAGGTCTCCCGGGGAGCTGTTTTTT. Translation: CSVTAGYRSPGELFF.

The chain combines TRBV5-5 with TRBJ1-6; D is unresolved. Trimming stripped 3 bases from V and 7 bases from J, with 8 bases between. Germline V lookup: CDR1 SGHKS, CDR2 YYEKEE (reference sequence). This CDR3 has 13 amino acids. The CDR3: CASSSEVNSPLHF. CDR3 nucleotides: TGTGCCAGCAGCTCGGAGGTGAATTCACCCCTCCACTTT.

The chain combines TRBV5-4 with TRBJ1-1; weak D call: TRBD1 (6 bases). Per the germline V gene, CDR1 is SGHNT and CDR2 is YYREEE (reference sequence). This CDR3 region has 15 residues. With 1 base removed from V and 3 bases from J, the gap between germline ends came to 13 bases. The CDR3 DNA follows: TGTGCCAGCAGCTTGCCCAGGGGAGTTCACACTGAAGCTTTCTTT. Protein sequence: CASSLPRGVHTEAFF.

The chain recombines TRBV30 with TRBJ2-2; 9 bases are a match to TRBD2. The CDR3 length is 15 residues. Germline V gene data show CDR1 as GTSNPN and CDR2 as SVGIG (reference sequence). J gave up 3 bases and V 6 bases, and 8 bases lay outside the gene matches. As DNA, the CDR3 is TGTGCCTGCAGTAGCGGGAGCGGCGACACCGGGGAGCTGTTTTTT. Translating it yields CACSSGSGDTGELFF.

This clone was counted a single time. In DNA form, the CDR3 reads TGTGCCAGCAGTACTGTAGTGGGGGCGACGCAGTATTTT. Translated, it gives CASSTVVGATQYF. The rearrangement links TRBV6-1 to TRBJ2-3; a weak D match, TRBD1 (6 bases). Germline CDR1 and CDR2: MNHNS and SASEGT. V shed 5 bases and J shed 9 bases, with 15 bases lying between them. The length of the CDR3 is 13 residues.

The genes are TRBV5-6 and TRBJ1-3; the D is unclear. V was clipped by 1 base and J by 2 bases, with 7 bases between them. The CDR3 is 14 amino acids. CDR1 and CDR2 from the germline V gene are SGHDT and YYEEEE. The CDR3 loop reads CASSLRGPGNTIYF. CDR3 sequence (DNA): TGTGCCAGCAGCTTGCGAGGGCCTGGAAACACCATATATTTT.

This clone showed up just a few times. The sample contains more than one DNA sequence encoding this CDR3. The rearrangement joins TRBV4-1 to TRBJ2-1; 11 nucleotides match TRBD2. This CDR3 is 15 amino acids long. Looked up from germline, CDR1 is MGHRA and CDR2 is YSYEKL. With 2 bases clipped from V and 6 bases from J, the junction kept 3 bases outside the gene matches. As DNA, the CDR3 is TGCGCCAGCAGCCAACTGGGACTAGCGGCCAATGAGCAGTTCTTC. Its translation is CASSQLGLAANEQFF.

This sequence joins TRBV2 and TRBJ1-5; a weak D match, TRBD1 (6 bases). The germline V gene encodes CDR1 SNHLY and CDR2 FYNNEI. V lost 5 bases and J 1 base, leaving 12 bases between the germline ends. This CDR3 has 15 residues. CDR3 nucleotides: TGTGCCAGCAGTTTACAGGGTGGCAGCAATCAGCCCCAGCATTTT. It codes for CASSLQGGSNQPQHF.

CDR3 sequence reads: CASSLAELSSYEQYF. CDR3 coding DNA: TGTGCCAGCAGTCTAGCGGAACTCAGCTCCTACGAGCAGTACTTC. V is TRBV6-1 and J is TRBJ2-7, with TRBD2 identical over 7 bases. Germline trimming cut 5 bases from V and 0 bases from J; bases unmatched to any gene: 7. Looked up from germline, CDR1 is MNHNS and CDR2 is SASEGT. The CDR3 loop spans 15 amino acids.

This chain connects TRBV28 to TRBJ2-3; D may be TRBD1 (6 bases). Trimming stripped 6 bases from V and 4 bases from J, with 20 bases between. The CDR3 has 16 residues. Germline assignment: CDR1 MDHEN and CDR2 SYDVKM. CDR3 residues: CASREDHTTGADTQYF. The DNA of the CDR3 is TGTGCCAGCAGGGAGGACCACACGACAGGCGCAGATACGCAGTATTTT.

This chain connects TRBV27 to TRBJ2-7; no clear D. Germline V CDR1 and CDR2: MNHEY, SMNVEV (reference sequence). This CDR3 region has 11 residues. V gave up 4 bases and J gave up 3 bases, with 4 bases separating them. The CDR3 sequence is CASSSFYEQYF. DNA for the CDR3: TGTGCCAGCAGTTCCTTCTACGAGCAGTACTTC.

In this sample, this clone turned up once. V and J are TRBV5-1 and TRBJ2-3, with D maybe TRBD1 (7 bases). Deletions cut 4 bases from V and 8 bases from J, with 23 bases between. CDR3 length: 16 amino acids. Per germline, CDR1 SGHRS and CDR2 YFSETQ. The CDR3 bases are TGCGCCAGCAGCCTGCCGAGGACAGGATCGGGAGCTACGCAGTATTTT. Encoded protein: CASSLPRTGSGATQYF.

The V call is TRBV11-3, the J call TRBJ2-1; D not certain. The length of the CDR3 is 13 residues. Germline CDR1 and CDR2: SGHNT and YENEEA. Deletions cut 3 bases from V and 6 bases from J, with 9 bases between. The CDR3: CASSFPVSNEQFF. CDR3 nucleotide sequence: TGTGCCAGCAGCTTTCCGGTAAGCAATGAGCAGTTCTTC.

The rearrangement uses TRBV12-5 and TRBJ1-5; 7 positions agree with TRBD1. Germline V lookup: CDR1 LGHNT, CDR2 FRNRAP. V was clipped by 4 bases and J by 1 base; unmatched bases: 7. The CDR3 covers 16 residues. CDR3 bases: TGTGCTAGTGGTTCACCGGGACAGAGAAGCAATCAGCCCCAGCATTTT. Its protein product is CASGSPGQRSNQPQHF.

The V gene is TRBV9, the J gene TRBJ2-1; TRBD2 matches 14 bases. Germline-derived CDR1 and CDR2 are SGDLS and YYNGEE. V trimming: 4 bases; J trimming: 15 bases; junction bases outside the gene matches: 9. This CDR3 contains 14 residues. CDR3: CASSPGLAGGHAFF. DNA for the CDR3: TGTGCCAGCAGCCCTGGACTAGCGGGAGGCCACGCGTTCTTC. The variable domain in full, with the rest retrieved from reference TRBV9 and TRBJ2-1, is DSGVTQTPKHLITATGQRVTLRCSPRSGDLSVYWYQQSLDQGLQFLIQYYNGEERAKGNILERFSAQQFPDLHSELNLSSLELGDSALYFCASSPGLAGGHAFFGPGTRLTVL.